This entry lists 10 T cell receptor beta chains sequenced from one sample in a study of blood T cell repertoires in COVID-19 (dated by TCRdb to 2018 to 2021). Libraries were made using the immunoSEQ multiplex PCR assay. Sourced from immuneACCESS, this table was stored by TCRdb with only in-frame sequences that have V and J called. A share of the clones is absent; for the studies checked, an unresolved V gene accounts for under half, and the remainder has no known explanation. A total of some 330,000 clones appear in this sample, 80% to 90% of them only once. The ten largest account for under 6% of the sample. Material: PBMCs or T cells enriched from blood (not recorded which). The source is a man between 25 and 39 years old who had recovered from COVID-19.

The gene calls are TRBV6-5 and TRBJ1-6; possible D gene TRBD1, 6 bases. The V gene's germline CDR1 is MNHEY and CDR2 SVGAGI. This CDR3 region has 12 residues. V lost 4 bases, J lost 10 bases, and 8 bases lay in between. This chain's CDR3 is CASSSRGSPLHF. As DNA, the CDR3 is TGTGCCAGCAGTTCGAGGGGGTCACCCCTCCACTTT.

The gene calls are TRBV27 and TRBJ1-2; tentatively, D is TRBD1 (6 bases). CDR1 and CDR2 from the germline V gene are MNHEY and SMNVEV (reference sequence). Trimming took off 1 base at V and 6 bases at J, with 15 bases between the two ends. The CDR3 sequence is 15 residues long. CDR3 sequence: CASSLLGARVHGYTF. CDR3 in DNA: TGTGCCAGCAGTTTATTGGGGGCGCGCGTCCATGGCTACACCTTC.

The chain links TRBV30 to TRBJ2-2; possible D gene TRBD2, 5 bases. The CDR3 contains 14 residues. Germline lookup yields CDR1 GTSNPN and CDR2 SVGIG (reference sequence). V was shortened by 1 base and J by 5 bases, with 11 bases between the two germline ends. Here the CDR3 DNA reads TGTGCCTGGAGTGGGAGGCCTGGGACCGGGGAGCTGTTTTTT. This codes for CAWSGRPGTGELFF.

The gene calls are TRBV5-1 and TRBJ2-5; D may be TRBD1 (6 bases). Trimming stripped 7 bases from V and 1 base from J, with 20 bases between. The germline gives CDR1 SGHRS, CDR2 YFSETQ. CDR3 length equals 16 residues. The CDR3: CASRSPTGTLQETQYF. CDR3 DNA sequence: TGCGCCAGCCGCTCACCTACCGGGACACTCCAAGAGACCCAGTACTTC.

This clone was counted between two and nine times. The rearrangement uses TRBV9 and TRBJ2-3; 9 nucleotides line up with TRBD2. CDR3 length: 16 amino acids. Looked up from germline, CDR1 is SGDLS and CDR2 is YYNGEE. V trimming: 1 base; J trimming: 5 bases; junction bases outside the gene matches: 8. This CDR3 reads CASSVSGRGGKDTQYF. For the CDR3, the DNA is TGTGCCAGCAGCGTAAGTGGGCGGGGGGGCAAAGATACGCAGTATTTT.

The V and J genes are TRBV4-1 and TRBJ2-1, with 8 bases matching TRBD2. Trimming cost V 8 bases and J 3 bases; bases outside gene matches: 6. The CDR3 extends over 14 amino acids. Germline lookup yields CDR1 MGHRA and CDR2 YSYEKL. The CDR3 here is CASRAAGDYNEQFF. DNA for the CDR3: TGCGCCAGCCGGGCAGCGGGGGACTACAATGAGCAGTTCTTC.

This rearrangement joins TRBV18 to TRBJ1-3; D gene uncertain. The germline V gene has CDR1 KGHSH and CDR2 LQKENI. This CDR3 is built from 15 residues. The V gene lost 2 bases and the J gene lost 0 bases, with 8 bases spanning the gap. For the CDR3, the DNA is TGTGCCAGCTCACCAAACCAGAACTCTGGAAACACCATATATTTT. The encoded protein is CASSPNQNSGNTIYF. The full variable domain, in which reference TRBV18 and TRBJ1-3 provide the parts outside the CDR3, is NAGVMQNPRHLVRRRGQEARLRCSPMKGHSHVYWYRQLPEEGLKFMVYLQKENIIDESGMPKERFSAEFPKEGPSILRIQQVVRGDSAAYFCASSPNQNSGNTIYFGEGSWLTVV.

The chain is built from TRBV7-6 and TRBJ2-2, with D tentatively TRBD1 (6 bases). This CDR3 region has 15 residues. V lost 4 bases and J lost 5, with 14 bases in between. The germline V gene encodes CDR1 SGHVS and CDR2 FNYEAQ. The CDR3 protein is CASSSPKTGTGELFF. The CDR3 DNA sequence: TGTGCCAGCAGCTCTCCCAAAACAGGGACCGGGGAGCTGTTTTTT.

This clone has a single count. V is TRBV3-1 (or the pseudogene TRBV3-2) and J is TRBJ2-3, with 10 positions matching TRBD2. Per germline, CDR1 LGHDT and CDR2 YNNKEL (reference sequence). Trimming removed 0 bases from V and 3 bases from J; junction bases left unmatched: 9. CDR3 length equals 18 residues. The CDR3 here is CASSQDGIAGGPTDTQYF. The CDR3, as DNA: TGTGCCAGCAGCCAAGATGGAATAGCGGGGGGCCCGACAGATACGCAGTATTTT.

Comments on this clone: The sample contains more than one DNA sequence encoding this CDR3. This chain uses TRBV2 with TRBJ1-1, with 10 bases lining up with TRBD1. The CDR3 spans 13 residues. Trimming took 6 bases from V and 5 from J; bases not matched to a gene: 3. Looked up from germline, CDR1 is SNHLY and CDR2 is FYNNEI. CDR3: CASSDRGRTEAFF. For the CDR3, the DNA is TGTGCCAGCAGCGACAGGGGGCGGACTGAAGCTTTCTTT. Combining the CDR3 with reference TRBV2 and TRBJ1-1 gives the whole variable domain EPEVTQTPSHQVTQMGQEVILRCVPISNHLYFYWYRQILGQKVEFLVSFYNNEISEKSEIFDDQFSVERPDGSNFTLKIRSTKLEDSAMYFCASSDRGRTEAFFGQGTRLTVV.